The rows below give T cell receptor beta chains drawn from one sample of a study of T cells after yellow fever vaccination. In TCRdb, the 5' RACE reads were re-called with MiXCR into one record per CDR3 protein. The data hold tens of thousands of distinct CDR3 sequences, with more than 5.5% observed a single time. The starting material was CD8+ T cells sorted from PBMCs, obtained less than 6 days after the first yellow fever vaccination. The receptors derive from a young man who received the YFV17D yellow fever vaccine. CDR3s include the opening cysteine and the closing phenylalanine or tryptophan. A D gene is named only where the DNA matches it firmly. Some rows mark clone size as missing; the rest say once, few, many or name a class of expanded clone.

J: TRBJ1-5
D: NA
size: many
V: TRBV27
DNA: TGTGCCTCGGGGGGCAATCAGCCCCAGCATTTT
CDR3: CASGGNQPQHF

J: TRBJ2-1
D: NA
size: NA
V: TRBV28
DNA: TGTGCCAGCGGCCCCGGGCGACGCTACAATGAGCAGTTCTTC
CDR3: CASGPGRRYNEQFF

J: TRBJ1-2
D: NA
size: many
V: TRBV20-1
DNA: TGCAGTGCTACCGGAGGGGGGAAGGTTGGGGGCTACACCTTC
CDR3: CSATGGGKVGGYTF

J: TRBJ2-1
D: TRBD1
size: many
V: TRBV5-5
DNA: TGTGCCAGCAGCTTGGAAGGGACAGGGCTCTTCAATGAGCAGTTCTTC
CDR3: CASSLEGTGLFNEQFF

J: TRBJ2-5
D: NA
size: many
V: TRBV6-5
DNA: TGTGCCAGCAGTTCTTCCCGGTTAGGGAGGTACCAAGAGACCCAGTACTTC
CDR3: CASSSSRLGRYQETQYF

J: TRBJ1-2
D: TRBD1
size: many
V: TRBV4-1
DNA: TGCGCCAGCAGCCAAGATCCAGGGGGGTTCTATGGCTACACCTTC
CDR3: CASSQDPGGFYGYTF

J: TRBJ2-7
D: NA
size: few
V: TRBV19
DNA: TGTGCCAGTAGTACAGGCCCCGGCGGTTTCTACGAGCAGTACTTC
CDR3: CASSTGPGGFYEQYF

J: TRBJ2-1
D: TRBD2
size: many
V: TRBV12-3/TRBV12-4
DNA: TGTGCCAGCAGTCCCACGGGACTAGCGGGGGGGTACTACAATGAGCAGTTCTTC
CDR3: CASSPTGLAGGYYNEQFF

J: TRBJ2-3
D: TRBD1
size: many
V: TRBV12-5
DNA: TGTGCTAGTGGTGGAGCCGGGACAGGGAGCACAGATACGCAGTATTTT
CDR3: CASGGAGTGSTDTQYF

J: TRBJ2-3
D: NA
size: NA
V: TRBV6-2/TRBV6-3
DNA: TGTGCCAGCACCTCATCAGATACGCAGTATTTT
CDR3: CASTSSDTQYF

J: TRBJ2-1
D: TRBD1
size: many
V: TRBV5-6
DNA: TGTGCCAGCAGCTTAGGGACAGGGGTCTACAATGAGCAGTTCTTC
CDR3: CASSLGTGVYNEQFF

J: TRBJ2-3
D: NA
size: many
V: TRBV7-2
DNA: TGTGCCAGCAGCTCACTAGGTCATGTTAGCACAGATACGCAGTATTTT
CDR3: CASSSLGHVSTDTQYF

J: TRBJ2-1
D: TRBD1
size: many
V: TRBV11-2
DNA: TGTGCCAGCAATGGTGTCAGGGACAGAAGGAACATTGAGCAGTTCTTC
CDR3: CASNGVRDRRNIEQFF

J: TRBJ1-1
D: NA
size: many
V: TRBV5-5
DNA: TGTGCCAGCAGCCTGACAACGATGAACACTGAAGCTTTCTTT
CDR3: CASSLTTMNTEAFF

J: TRBJ2-5
D: TRBD2
size: few
V: TRBV9
DNA: TGTGCCAGCAGCGTTGGGCTAGCGGGGGCCATCCAAGAGACCCAGTACTTC
CDR3: CASSVGLAGAIQETQYF

J: TRBJ1-6
D: NA
size: NA
V: TRBV7-8
DNA: TGTGCCAGCAGCCCCCCGGAGGGTACGGATTCACCCCTCCACTTT
CDR3: CASSPPEGTDSPLHF

J: TRBJ1-1
D: NA
size: many
V: TRBV10-2
DNA: TGCGCCAGCAGGACACCGGGCACTGAAGCTTTCTTT
CDR3: CASRTPGTEAFF

J: TRBJ1-2
D: TRBD1
size: many
V: TRBV6-2/TRBV6-3
DNA: TGTGCCAGCACCGGGACAGGAAACTATGGCTACACCTTC
CDR3: CASTGTGNYGYTF

J: TRBJ2-7
D: NA
size: NA
V: TRBV9
DNA: TGTGCCAGCAGCCCTGGTTGGGGTTTGCACGAGCAGTACTTC
CDR3: CASSPGWGLHEQYF